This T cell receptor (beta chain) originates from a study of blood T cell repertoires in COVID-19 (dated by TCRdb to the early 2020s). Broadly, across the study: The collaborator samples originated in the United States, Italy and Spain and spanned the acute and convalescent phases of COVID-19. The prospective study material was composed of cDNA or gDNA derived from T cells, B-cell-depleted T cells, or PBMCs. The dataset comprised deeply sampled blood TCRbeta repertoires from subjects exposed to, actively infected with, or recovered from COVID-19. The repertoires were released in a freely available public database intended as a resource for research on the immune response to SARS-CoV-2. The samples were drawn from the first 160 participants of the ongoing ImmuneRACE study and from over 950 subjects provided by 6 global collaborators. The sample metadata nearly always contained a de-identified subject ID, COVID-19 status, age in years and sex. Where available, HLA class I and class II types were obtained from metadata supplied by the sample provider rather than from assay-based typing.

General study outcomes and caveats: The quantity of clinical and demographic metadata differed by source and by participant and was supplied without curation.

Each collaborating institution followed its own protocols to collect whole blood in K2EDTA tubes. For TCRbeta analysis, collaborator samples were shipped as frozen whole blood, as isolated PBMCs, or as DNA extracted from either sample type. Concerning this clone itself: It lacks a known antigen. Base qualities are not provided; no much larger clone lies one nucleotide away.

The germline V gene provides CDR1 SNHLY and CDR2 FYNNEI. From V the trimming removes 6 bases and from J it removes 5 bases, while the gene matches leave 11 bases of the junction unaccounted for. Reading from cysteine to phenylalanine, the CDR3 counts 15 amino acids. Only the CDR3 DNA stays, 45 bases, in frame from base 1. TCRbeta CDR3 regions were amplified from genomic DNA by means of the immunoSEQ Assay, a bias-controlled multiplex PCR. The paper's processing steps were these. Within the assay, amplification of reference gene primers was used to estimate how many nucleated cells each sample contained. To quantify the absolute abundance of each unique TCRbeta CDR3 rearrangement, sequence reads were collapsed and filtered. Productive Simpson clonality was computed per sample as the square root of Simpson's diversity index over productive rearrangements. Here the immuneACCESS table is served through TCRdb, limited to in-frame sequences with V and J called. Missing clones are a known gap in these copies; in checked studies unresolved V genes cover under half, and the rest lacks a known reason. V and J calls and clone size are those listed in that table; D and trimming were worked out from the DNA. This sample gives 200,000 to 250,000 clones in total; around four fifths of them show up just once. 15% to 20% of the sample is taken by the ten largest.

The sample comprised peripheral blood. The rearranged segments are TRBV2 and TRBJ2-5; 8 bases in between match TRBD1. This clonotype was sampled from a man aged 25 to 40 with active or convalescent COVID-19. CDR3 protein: CASRDRESGRETQYF. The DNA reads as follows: TGTGCCAGCAGGGACAGGGAGTCGGGGAGGGAGACCCAGTACTTC.